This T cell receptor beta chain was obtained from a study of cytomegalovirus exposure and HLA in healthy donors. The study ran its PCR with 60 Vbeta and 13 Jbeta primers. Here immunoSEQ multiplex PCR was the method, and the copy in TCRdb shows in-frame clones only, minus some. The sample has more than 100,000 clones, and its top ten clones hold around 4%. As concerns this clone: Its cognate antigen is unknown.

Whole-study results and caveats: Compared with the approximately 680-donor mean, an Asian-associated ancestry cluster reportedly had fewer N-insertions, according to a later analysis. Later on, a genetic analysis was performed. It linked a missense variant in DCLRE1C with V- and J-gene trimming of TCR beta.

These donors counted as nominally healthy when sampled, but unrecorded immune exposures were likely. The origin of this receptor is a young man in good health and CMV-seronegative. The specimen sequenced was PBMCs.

The CDR3 spells CASSLLAGVGNEQFF. Written as DNA, the CDR3 is TGTGCCAGCAGCCTACTAGCGGGAGTAGGTAATGAGCAGTTCTTC. The chain is built from TRBV28 and TRBJ2-1; 11 bases are shared with TRBD2. This CDR3 spans 15 amino acids. Germline V lookup: CDR1 MDHEN, CDR2 SYDVKM. Trimming took 6 bases from V and 7 from J; bases not matched to a gene: 8.